The clone carrying this T cell receptor (beta chain) came up a few times. The data derive from a study of identical twins. In TCRdb, the 5' RACE reads were re-called with MiXCR into one record per CDR3 protein. The data show nearly 200,000 distinct CDR3 sequences, 15% seen once. V shed 5 bases, J shed 3 bases, and the junction held 6 bases outside the gene matches. The CDR3 extends over 13 amino acids. Germline V gives CDR1 DFQATT, CDR2 SNEGSKA (reference sequence). This sample was shared with a second study, whose subject was T cells expressing NK-cell markers. That source notes: Four donors' CD3+CD56-NKG2C+ cells were dominated by the same clonotypes.

The chain joins TRBV20-1 to TRBJ2-7, with 8 bases lining up with TRBD1. The specimen sequenced was CD8+ T cells sorted from blood. This TCR was recovered from a woman in her late teens or twenties in good health. The CDR3 sequence is CSAHTGTGYEQYF. The CDR3 DNA sequence: TGCAGTGCTCATACCGGGACAGGCTACGAGCAGTACTTC.